The T cell receptor beta chain described here comes from a study of shared clonotypes between healthy human individuals. Trimming cost V 4 bases and J 5 bases, with 18 bases left between them. The CDR3 contains 16 residues. The V gene's germline CDR1 is KGHSH and CDR2 LQKENI. Donors had no recently reported acute infections or vaccinations and were HIV-negative. A CD45RA+ naive subset and a CD45RA-negative memory subset were split from CD4+ cells. Sequencing was performed with immunoSEQ multiplex PCR; in TCRdb, only in-frame clones are kept and a portion is missing. The sample records a few million clones, more than 90% being singletons.

This chain connects TRBV18 to TRBJ2-1; the D gene is possibly TRBD2 (5 bases). The material sequenced was naive CD4+ T cells sorted from blood. Subset noted: CD45RA+ positively selected. The sequence came from a man aged 18 to 30 in good health. CDR3 sequence: CASSLVVSATNNEQFF. The CDR3 DNA follows: TGTGCCAGCTCACTAGTAGTTAGCGCAACCAACAATGAGCAGTTCTTC.